These 3 T cell receptor beta chains were sequenced from one sample in a study of a mutant IDH1 vaccine in newly diagnosed glioma. Sequencing used immunoSEQ multiplex PCR; TCRdb keeps in-frame clones, though not all of them. The table lists about 32,000 clones, over 65% of them singletons. These TCRs' antigens remain unknown. Time point defined: week 35, safety follow-up. The investigators gave 300 ug of mutant IDH1 20-mer peptide in each vaccine dose, together with topical imiquimod. Material: PBMCs, obtained from a glioma patient whose treatment included an IDH1 peptide vaccine. All receptors derive from a man aged 30 to 39 with glioma.

This clone occurred a few times. This chain links TRBV29-1 with TRBJ1-1; D perhaps matches TRBD1 (6 bases). CDR1 is SQVTM and CDR2 is ANQGSEA in the germline V gene. V was clipped by 4 bases and J by 6 bases, with 12 bases between them. CDR3 length: 12 amino acids. CDR3 nucleotides: TGCAGCGTTGTAAGGGGGGGCCCTGAAGCTTTCTTT. Translating gives CSVVRGGPEAFF.

V and J are TRBV6-1 and TRBJ1-1; D ambiguous. CDR1 MNHNS and CDR2 SASEGT come from the germline V gene. Trimming shortened V by 4 bases and J by 0 bases, and 6 bases separated the two germline ends. There are 13 residues in the CDR3. CDR3 DNA sequence: TGTGCCAGCAGTGCTAAGTTGAACACTGAAGCTTTCTTT. The encoded protein is CASSAKLNTEAFF.

This chain connects TRBV29-1 to TRBJ1-1; D not resolved. V was pared by 4 bases and J by 4 bases, with 19 bases between. This CDR3 spans 15 amino acids. Germline lookup yields CDR1 SQVTM and CDR2 ANQGSEA. The CDR3 loop is CSVGASRVVGTEAFF. The CDR3 region has the DNA TGCAGCGTTGGGGCGAGCCGGGTAGTCGGCACTGAAGCTTTCTTT.